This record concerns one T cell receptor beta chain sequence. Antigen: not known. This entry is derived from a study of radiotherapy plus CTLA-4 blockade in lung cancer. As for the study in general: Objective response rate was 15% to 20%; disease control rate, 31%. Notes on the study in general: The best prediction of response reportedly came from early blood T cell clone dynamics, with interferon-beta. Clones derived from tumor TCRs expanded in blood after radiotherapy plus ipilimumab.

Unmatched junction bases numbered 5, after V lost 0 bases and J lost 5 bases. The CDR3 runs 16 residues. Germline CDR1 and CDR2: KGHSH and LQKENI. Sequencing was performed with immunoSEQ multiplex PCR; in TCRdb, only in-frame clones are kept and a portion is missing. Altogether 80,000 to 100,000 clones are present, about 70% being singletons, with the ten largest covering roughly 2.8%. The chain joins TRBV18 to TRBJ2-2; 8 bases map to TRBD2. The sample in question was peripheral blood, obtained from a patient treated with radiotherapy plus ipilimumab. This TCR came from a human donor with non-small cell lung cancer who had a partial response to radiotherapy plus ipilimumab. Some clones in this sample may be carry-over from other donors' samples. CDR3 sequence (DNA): TGTGCCAGCTCACCACCTGGGACTAGTAGGACCGGGGAGCTGTTTTTT. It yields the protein CASSPPGTSRTGELFF.